This T cell receptor beta chain comes out of a study of blood T cell repertoires in COVID-19. In the study overall: COVID-19 samples collected from the United States, Italy and Spain covered acute and convalescent phases. PBMCs, B-cell-depleted T cells, or T cells provided the cDNA or gDNA that made up the material.

The CDR3 consists of 15 residues. Between the trimmed V and J ends, which lost 6 bases and 2 bases, there was a span of 15 bases. Germline CDR1 and CDR2: LNHDA and SQIVND (reference sequence). Profiling relied on immunoSEQ multiplex PCR, and the TCRdb table lists in-frame clones only, not all of them. This sample yields some 100,000 clones, of which approximately 90% are seen a single time; roughly 0.99% belongs to the top ten. The TCR comes from a man aged 55 to 70 with acute or convalescent COVID-19. Sequencing was done on a sample of peripheral blood. V gene TRBV19 combines with J gene TRBJ2-3; weak D call: TRBD2 (5 bases). CDR3 in DNA: TGTGCCAGTAGAAGGCAGGCGGAGGCCACAGATACGCAGTATTTT. This encodes CASRRQAEATDTQYF.